This T cell receptor beta chain was profiled in a study of blood T cell repertoires in COVID-19. Study-wide context: COVID-19 samples collected from the United States, Italy and Spain covered acute and convalescent phases. Sources were T cells, B-cell-depleted T cells, or PBMCs; the material itself was cDNA or gDNA.

Clones were read by immunoSEQ multiplex PCR, and TCRdb kept only the in-frame ones, dropping some. The sample lists 100,000 to 140,000 clones, about four fifths occurring once. This clone was observed a single time. The CDR3 runs to 14 residues. Germline CDR1 is SGHRS and CDR2 is YFSETQ. V lost 2 bases to trimming and J lost 3 bases; unmatched junction nucleotides: 2. Sample: peripheral blood. The gene calls are TRBV5-1 and TRBJ1-3; 7 nucleotides match TRBD1. The sequence came from a man aged 65 to 85 with acute or convalescent COVID-19. The CDR3 loop is CASSLTGVGNTIYF. The CDR3 DNA reads as TGCGCCAGCAGCTTAACAGGGGTTGGAAACACCATATATTTT. The variable domain in full, completed from reference TRBV5-1 and TRBJ1-3, reads KAGVTQTPRYLIKTRGQQVTLSCSPISGHRSVSWYQQTPGQGLQFLFEYFSETQRNKGNFPGRFSGRQFSNSRSEMNVSTLELGDSALYLCASSLTGVGNTIYFGEGSWLTVV.